This TCR beta chain was retrieved from a study of T cell responses to AZD1222 COVID-19 vaccine (dated by TCRdb to the early 2020s). General notes on the study: A total of approximately 240 trial participants underwent TCR sequencing, of whom 200 to 220 received two doses of AZD1222 and about 25 received two doses of the MenACWY control vaccine. Trial participants were enrolled by age into subgroups of 18-55, 56-69 and 70-plus years, and about 150, 27 and 61 TCR-sequenced participants, respectively, were included in these subgroups. What the research found in general, with its limitations: In the small 56-69-year group, the increase in depth fell short of significance, most likely because of low power. Conclusions about previously exposed vaccinees are limited because only a handful of AZD1222 recipients were SARS-CoV-2 seropositive at baseline. Participants were mostly white British, with more females than males. The authors suggested clonal diversity may have been underestimated. After two AZD1222 doses, spike-specific TCR breadth and depth were significantly higher than at day 0 and than in MenACWY recipients. Because no day 14 peak-response samples were available, the repertoires could be characterized only after the peak T cell response. Reportedly, almost half of the unique spike-specific TCRs recognized epitopes lying outside the regions that are mutated in the B.1.351 and B.1.1.7 variants. CD4 TCRs associated with the vaccine covered the entire spike protein, and the dominant responses were in regions 160-218 and 743-854.

Trimming removed 4 bases from V and 5 bases from J; the gene matches leave 4 bases unexplained. CDR1 and CDR2, per the germline V gene, are KGHDR and SFDVKD. The CDR3 sequence holds 14 residues, the cysteine and phenylalanine included. This entry keeps only the CDR3 DNA: 42 bases, framed from base 1. The label giving this sample's time point can be read as: about 28 days (+/-7) after the second vaccine dose. Because spike-specific TCR depth and breadth did not differ between the two schedules, AZD1222 recipients who got a second dose at roughly 4 weeks were pooled with those who got a second dose at roughly 12 weeks. Vaccinee samples were obtained from the UK trials COV001 and COV002, which included a single-blind randomized controlled phase 2/3 trial of AZD1222 (ChAdOx1 nCoV-19) in healthy adults. Trial participant PBMC samples were collected at day 0 and day 28 after the second dose for TCRbeta chain sequencing.

The CDR3 regions of human TCRbeta chains were analyzed by immunosequencing. The paper's processing steps were these. Repertoire TCRs were matched against a reference library of SARS-CoV-2-specific TCRs generated with the MIRA antigen-specificity platform. Breadth was defined as the fraction of unique TCRs that were SARS-CoV-2-associated, and depth was defined as the fraction of total T cells that were SARS-CoV-2-associated. Using the MIRA data, each spike-specific TCR was assigned both to the spike region to which the TCR was reactive and to a CD4 or CD8 class. Log10-transformed breadth and depth values were compared by one-way ANOVA with Sidak's multiple comparisons tests. TCRdb provides this immuneACCESS table in a form limited to in-frame rearrangements. Some clones are lacking; in checked studies, under half of them reflect an unresolved V gene, and why the rest are absent is not known. The DNA gave D and trimming, while V, J and clone size come from that table. Recorded for this sample are about 150,000 clones; about 87% of them occurred a single time. The top ten clones comprise roughly 10% of the sample.

Points on this clone: The target of this receptor is not known. Nothing much larger sits one base from this clone, and base qualities are not available.

Rearrangement joined TRBV24-1 to TRBJ1-2, with 9 bases in between that match TRBD1. The TCR originated in an adult who received the AZD1222 COVID-19 vaccine. Sequenced here: peripheral blood, sampled 28 days after the second AZD1222 dose. The sequenced DNA is TGTGCCACCAGTGACCCCGGACAGGGGTATGGCTACACCTTC. Protein translation: CATSDPGQGYGYTF.